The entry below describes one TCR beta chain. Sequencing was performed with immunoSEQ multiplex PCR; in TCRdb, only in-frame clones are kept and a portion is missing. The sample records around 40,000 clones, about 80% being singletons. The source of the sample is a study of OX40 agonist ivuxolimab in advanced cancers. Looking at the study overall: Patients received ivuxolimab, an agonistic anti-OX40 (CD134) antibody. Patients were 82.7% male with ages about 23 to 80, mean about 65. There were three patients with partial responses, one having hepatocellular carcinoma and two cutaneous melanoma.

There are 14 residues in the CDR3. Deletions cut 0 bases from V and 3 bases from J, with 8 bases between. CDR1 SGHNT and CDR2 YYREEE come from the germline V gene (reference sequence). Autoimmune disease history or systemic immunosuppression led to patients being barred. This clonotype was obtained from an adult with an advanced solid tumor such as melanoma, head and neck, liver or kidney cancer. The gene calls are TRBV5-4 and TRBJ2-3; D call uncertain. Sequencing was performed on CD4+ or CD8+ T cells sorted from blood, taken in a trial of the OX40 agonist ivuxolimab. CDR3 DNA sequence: TGTGCCAGCAGCTTGGCCCCTGAAACAGATACGCAGTATTTT. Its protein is CASSLAPETDTQYF.